A single sample gave rise to the 28 T cell receptor beta chains below, sequenced in a study of T cell responses to AZD1222 COVID-19 vaccine. Assay used: immunoSEQ multiplex PCR; TCRdb lists only in-frame clones, some missing. The sample contains about 150,000 clones, roughly nine tenths of which appear only once. Sequenced here: peripheral blood, sampled 28 days after the second dose of the MenACWY control vaccine. These receptors were taken from an adult who received the MenACWY meningococcal vaccine as a control.

The rearrangement links TRBV9 to TRBJ1-1; D uncertain. The CDR3 spans 14 residues. V lost 0 bases and J 5 bases, leaving 11 bases between the germline ends. Germline V lookup: CDR1 SGDLS, CDR2 YYNGEE. DNA for the CDR3: TGTGCCAGCAGCGTAGGGGTAGGGTCGACTGAAGCTTTCTTT. Residues: CASSVGVGSTEAFF.

The chain recombines TRBV10-1 with TRBJ2-2; D is possibly TRBD2 (5 bases). The CDR3 has 15 residues. Looked up from germline, CDR1 is WNHNN and CDR2 is SYGVQD (reference sequence). Deletions cut 8 bases from V and 4 bases from J, with 17 bases between. The CDR3 sequence: CASGPPLAGTGELFF. The CDR3, as DNA: TGCGCCAGCGGCCCCCCCCTGGCGGGCACCGGGGAGCTGTTTTTT.

The chain couples TRBV24-1 to TRBJ2-2; 8 nucleotides agree with TRBD2. Germline CDR1 is KGHDR and CDR2 is SFDVKD. V dropped 6 bases and J dropped 1; count of bases not matched to a gene: 3. CDR3 length equals 15 residues. CDR3 loop: CATSIAGQNTGELFF. CDR3 DNA sequence: TGTGCCACCAGTATAGCGGGGCAGAACACCGGGGAGCTGTTTTTT.

The J gene is TRBJ2-5, the V gene TRBV30; 8 nucleotides match TRBD1. The V and J ends lost 0 bases and 5 bases, in that order; junction bases with no gene match: 5. There are 14 residues in the CDR3. Germline loops: CDR1 GTSNPN, CDR2 SVGIG (reference sequence). The CDR3 region is CAWSVRDRLETQYF. The CDR3 nucleotides read TGTGCCTGGAGTGTCCGGGACAGGTTGGAGACCCAGTACTTC. Full variable domain (missing parts from reference TRBV30 and TRBJ2-5): SQTIHQWPATLVQPVGSPLSLECTVEGTSNPNLYWYRQAAGRGLQLLFYSVGIGQISSEVPQNLSASRPQDRQFILSSKKLLLSDSGFYLCAWSVRDRLETQYFGPGTRLLVL.

The chain combines TRBV9 with TRBJ2-1, with a tentative D call TRBD1 (6 bases). Trimming removed 3 bases at V and 9 bases at J, with 16 bases between. Germline V gene data show CDR1 as SGDLS and CDR2 as YYNGEE. The CDR3 runs to 14 residues. CDR3 bases: TGTGCCAGCAGCGGTGGGGGCGGCTCATCTGAGCAGTTCTTC. Translated, it gives CASSGGGGSSEQFF. Filled out from reference TRBV9 and TRBJ2-1, the complete variable domain reads DSGVTQTPKHLITATGQRVTLRCSPRSGDLSVYWYQQSLDQGLQFLIQYYNGEERAKGNILERFSAQQFPDLHSELNLSSLELGDSALYFCASSGGGGSSEQFFGPGTRLTVL.

The chain recombines TRBV3-1 (or the pseudogene TRBV3-2) with TRBJ2-5; 12 positions agree with TRBD2. This CDR3 spans 16 amino acids. Per the germline V gene, CDR1 is LGHDT and CDR2 is YNNKEL (reference sequence). V lost 3 bases and J lost 7; bases outside the gene matches: 9. The CDR3 loop reads CASSQHGLAGIGTQYF. Here the CDR3 DNA reads TGTGCCAGCAGCCAGCACGGACTAGCGGGGATAGGGACCCAGTACTTC.

V gene TRBV7-6 combines with J gene TRBJ1-5; TRBD1 might be the D (6 bases). The V gene's germline CDR1 is SGHVS and CDR2 FNYEAQ. The V and J ends lost 0 bases and 7 bases respectively, with 16 bases between them. This CDR3 has 16 amino acids. DNA of the CDR3: TGTGCCAGCAGCTTAGCGATTGGGGGCGCGGGACAGCCCCAGCATTTT. Protein sequence: CASSLAIGGAGQPQHF.

This chain uses TRBV6-2 or TRBV6-3 with TRBJ2-1; D gene unclear. V gave up 0 bases and J gave up 8 bases, with 8 bases separating them. Germline assignment: CDR1 MNHEY and CDR2 SVGEGT. The CDR3 is 13 residues long. The CDR3 bases are TGTGCCAGCAGTTACTCATCGGTCCATGAGCAGTTCTTC. This sequence encodes CASSYSSVHEQFF.

The chain uses TRBV27 and TRBJ2-3; no clear D. Trimming removed 6 bases at V and 1 base at J, with 11 bases between. This CDR3 contains 14 residues. Germline-derived CDR1 and CDR2 are MNHEY and SMNVEV (reference sequence). The CDR3 DNA reads TGTGCCAGCAGGCGGACCCATGGCACAGATACGCAGTATTTT. Translated, it gives CASRRTHGTDTQYF.

This chain links TRBV10-2 with TRBJ2-7; no clear D. V lost 4 bases and J 3 bases, leaving 16 bases between the germline ends. The V gene's germline CDR1 is WSHSY and CDR2 SAAADI. The length of the CDR3 is 15 residues. In nucleotides, the CDR3 is TGCGCCAGCAGTGGTATTTACCCATTAGGCTACGAGCAGTACTTC. Translated, it gives CASSGIYPLGYEQYF.

The chain employs TRBV28 and TRBJ1-6; D unresolved. Germline V gene data show CDR1 as MDHEN and CDR2 as SYDVKM. Trimming took off 8 bases at V and 1 base at J, with 12 bases between the two ends. The CDR3 is made up of 15 amino acids. CDR3 nucleotide sequence: TGTGCCAGCGGGGAGGCATTGTCCTATAATTCACCCCTCCACTTT. As protein: CASGEALSYNSPLHF.

V gene TRBV6-1 combines with J gene TRBJ2-7, with D maybe TRBD1 (5 bases). The CDR3 totals 16 residues. Per the germline V gene, CDR1 is MNHNS and CDR2 is SASEGT. Trimming cost V 0 bases and J 3 bases, with 15 bases left between them. CDR3 sequence reads: CASSEASRPTGYEQYF. In DNA form, the CDR3 reads TGTGCCAGCAGTGAAGCGTCGCGGCCCACAGGCTACGAGCAGTACTTC.

This clone was seen only once. The V call is TRBV28, the J call TRBJ1-1; 7 positions agree with TRBD1. This CDR3 region has 12 residues. Germline V CDR1 and CDR2: MDHEN, SYDVKM. V was pared by 5 bases and J by 8 bases, with 5 bases of the junction left unmatched. The CDR3 coding sequence is TGTGCCAGCAGTACGACAGGGAAGGAAGCTTTCTTT. Its translation: CASSTTGKEAFF.

There are a few counts of this clone. J is TRBJ2-7 and V is TRBV6-2 or TRBV6-3; D ambiguous. The germline CDR1 and CDR2 sequences are MNHEY and SVGEGT. This CDR3 contains 11 residues. The V and J ends lost 0 bases and 8 bases respectively, with 5 bases between them. The CDR3 region is CASSYSEQQYF. DNA of the CDR3: TGTGCCAGCAGTTACTCAGAACAGCAGTACTTC.

The rearrangement joins TRBV27 to TRBJ2-3; 7 nucleotides line up with TRBD1. Germline CDR1 MNHEY, CDR2 SMNVEV (reference sequence). The CDR3 is 14 residues long. The V and J ends lost 3 bases and 6 bases, in that order; junction bases with no gene match: 6. The CDR3 coding sequence is TGTGCCAGCAGTTTTAGGCAGGGGGTCGATACGCAGTATTTT. This codes for CASSFRQGVDTQYF.

V usage is TRBV11-2 and J usage is TRBJ2-6; the match to TRBD1 covers 8 bases. This CDR3 is built from 18 residues. V was pared by 3 bases and J by 0 bases, with 7 bases of the junction left unmatched. CDR1 SGHAT and CDR2 FQNNGV come from the germline V gene. CDR3 in amino acids: CASSFGQGLDSGANVLTF. Written as DNA, the CDR3 is TGTGCCAGCAGCTTTGGACAGGGTTTGGACTCTGGGGCCAACGTCCTGACTTTC. Combining the CDR3 with reference TRBV11-2 and TRBJ2-6 gives the whole variable domain EAGVAQSPRYKIIEKRQSVAFWCNPISGHATLYWYQQILGQGPKLLIQFQNNGVVDDSQLPKDRFSAERLKGVDSTLKIQPAKLEDSAVYLCASSFGQGLDSGANVLTFGAGSRLTVL.

This chain links TRBV18 with TRBJ1-5; TRBD1 matches 9 bases. Unmatched junction bases numbered 5, after V lost 2 bases and J lost 0 bases. The V gene's germline CDR1 is KGHSH and CDR2 LQKENI. The CDR3 totals 17 residues. CDR3 sequence (DNA): TGTGCCAGCTCACCATGGGGACAGGGTATTAGCAATCAGCCCCAGCATTTT. Translated, it gives CASSPWGQGISNQPQHF.

The chain joins TRBV6-5 to TRBJ2-4, with a weak D call TRBD1 (6 bases). Trimming stripped 5 bases from V and 8 bases from J, with 13 bases between. The germline gives CDR1 MNHEY, CDR2 SVGAGI. The CDR3 runs to 13 residues. Written as DNA, the CDR3 is TGTGCCAGCAGTCAATACAGGGCGGACATTCAGTACTTC. Residues: CASSQYRADIQYF.

The rearrangement uses TRBV29-1 and TRBJ2-7, with D possibly TRBD1 on 6 matching bases. V lost 3 bases to trimming and J lost 7 bases, with 10 bases between them. Germline CDR1 is SQVTM and CDR2 is ANQGSEA. The CDR3 runs to 11 residues. CDR3 DNA: TGCAGCGTTGACAGGGGAAAGGAGCAGTACTTC. It translates to CSVDRGKEQYF.

The genes are TRBV24-1 and TRBJ2-5; no reliable D call. V shed 3 bases and J shed 4 bases, with 11 bases lying between them. The germline V gene has CDR1 KGHDR and CDR2 SFDVKD. The length of the CDR3 is 14 residues. DNA of the CDR3: TGTGCCACCAGTGATCCATCCACGGTAGAGACCCAGTACTTC. This gives the protein CATSDPSTVETQYF.

Worth noting for this clone: At one boundary the junction diverges from the germline segment, which might be a read error. The rearrangement joins TRBV7-9 to TRBJ2-7; 8 positions match TRBD2. The CDR3 sequence is 13 residues long. Germline CDR1 and CDR2: SEHNR and FQNEAQ (reference sequence). The chain's CDR3 is CASSVAGSYEQYF. CDR3 in DNA: TGTGCCAGCAGCGTAGCGGGGTCCTACGAGCAGTACTTC.

This chain joins TRBV5-1 and TRBJ2-7, with TRBD1 matching 12 bases. This CDR3 region has 15 residues. Germline V CDR1 and CDR2: SGHRS, YFSETQ. The ends lost 7 bases at V and 5 bases at J; junction bases unmatched: 10. CDR3 loop: CASRTGTGGLNEQYF. CDR3 bases: TGCGCCAGCCGCACCGGGACAGGGGGCTTGAACGAGCAGTACTTC. Variable domain in full (rest from reference TRBV5-1 and TRBJ2-7): KAGVTQTPRYLIKTRGQQVTLSCSPISGHRSVSWYQQTPGQGLQFLFEYFSETQRNKGNFPGRFSGRQFSNSRSEMNVSTLELGDSALYLCASRTGTGGLNEQYFGPGTRLTVT.

As to this clone: One junction end disagrees with the germline gene, perhaps due to a read error. CDR3 sequence reads: CASREEGGNEKLFF. The CDR3 nucleotides are TGTGCCAGCAGGGAAGAAGGGGGGAATGAAAAACTGTTTTTT. The V gene is TRBV6-1, the J gene TRBJ1-4; TRBD1 is a possible D gene (6 bases). From germline, CDR1 is MNHNS and CDR2 SASEGT. The CDR3 loop spans 14 amino acids.

This sequence joins TRBV6-6 and TRBJ1-1; D may be TRBD1 (5 bases). Germline V gene data show CDR1 as MNHNY and CDR2 as SVGAGI (reference sequence). CDR3 length: 15 amino acids. Between the trimmed V and J ends, which lost 1 base and 4 bases, there was a span of 13 bases. CDR3 amino acids: CASSYYPPGGTEAFF. The CDR3 bases are TGTGCCAGCAGTTACTACCCCCCCGGGGGCACTGAAGCTTTCTTT.

V usage is TRBV19 and J usage is TRBJ2-3; 14 bases line up with TRBD2. The CDR3 extends over 18 amino acids. Germline trimming cut 5 bases from V and 2 bases from J; bases unmatched to any gene: 9. Germline V gene data show CDR1 as LNHDA and CDR2 as SQIVND (reference sequence). CDR3 nucleotides: TGTGCCAGTAGTCTACGAAGGGGACTAGCGGGAGACACAGATACGCAGTATTTT. This translates into CASSLRRGLAGDTDTQYF. Based on the CDR3 plus reference TRBV19 and TRBJ2-3, the full variable domain is DGGITQSPKYLFRKEGQNVTLSCEQNLNHDAMYWYRQDPGQGLRLIYYSQIVNDFQKGDIAEGYSVSREKKESFPLTVTSAQKNPTAFYLCASSLRRGLAGDTDTQYFGPGTRLTVL.

The V call is TRBV3-1 (or the pseudogene TRBV3-2), the J call TRBJ2-7; tentative D call: TRBD2 (6 bases). V shed 6 bases and J shed 9 bases, with 15 bases lying between them. CDR3 size: 12 residues. CDR1 and CDR2 from the germline V gene are LGHDT and YNNKEL (reference sequence). This CDR3 reads CASSSRGAGQYF. The CDR3 nucleotides are TGTGCCAGCAGTTCCCGCGGGGCCGGGCAGTACTTC.

The J gene is TRBJ2-5, the V gene TRBV27; the match to TRBD2 covers 13 bases. The J segment lost 1 base and the V segment lost 5 bases, leaving 10 bases of the junction unmatched. Germline CDR1 is MNHEY and CDR2 is SMNVEV (reference sequence). This CDR3 region has 18 residues. The CDR3 loop is CASSRTSGRGLSQETQYF. DNA of the CDR3: TGTGCCAGCAGTCGGACTAGCGGGAGAGGGTTGTCCCAAGAGACCCAGTACTTC.

This clone was seen a handful of times. The rearrangement uses TRBV19 and TRBJ2-2; D unclear. The germline V gene encodes CDR1 LNHDA and CDR2 SQIVND (reference sequence). V shed 3 bases and J shed 7 bases, with 12 bases lying between them. The CDR3 covers 14 residues. CDR3 residues: CASSIRQAYGELFF. The CDR3 coding sequence is TGTGCCAGTAGTATCCGCCAGGCCTACGGGGAGCTGTTTTTT.